This T cell receptor (beta chain) was sequenced during a study of blood T cell repertoires in COVID-19. Overall study context: Donors in the United States, Italy and Spain gave samples during acute or convalescent COVID-19. T cells, B-cell-depleted T cells, or PBMCs supplied cDNA or gDNA.

In the study's own analysis: Estimation of nucleated cell counts relied on the amplification of reference gene primers. Produced via immunoSEQ multiplex PCR; TCRdb's table is partial and in-frame only. D and trimming come from the DNA, and the V and J calls and clone size come from that table. The data hold 130,000 or so clones, with 82% observed a single time. The CDR3 is made up of 12 amino acids. The germline V gene has CDR1 SGHTA and CDR2 FQGNSA. V lost 5 bases to trimming and J lost 11 bases; unmatched junction nucleotides: 7. The sequencing sample was made of peripheral blood. The sequence was obtained from a woman aged 65 to 85 with acute or convalescent COVID-19. The chain couples TRBV7-2 to TRBJ1-1; 8 bases fit TRBD1. CDR3 region: CASSPTGAHAFF. CDR3 DNA: TGTGCCAGCAGCCCGACAGGGGCGCATGCTTTCTTT.